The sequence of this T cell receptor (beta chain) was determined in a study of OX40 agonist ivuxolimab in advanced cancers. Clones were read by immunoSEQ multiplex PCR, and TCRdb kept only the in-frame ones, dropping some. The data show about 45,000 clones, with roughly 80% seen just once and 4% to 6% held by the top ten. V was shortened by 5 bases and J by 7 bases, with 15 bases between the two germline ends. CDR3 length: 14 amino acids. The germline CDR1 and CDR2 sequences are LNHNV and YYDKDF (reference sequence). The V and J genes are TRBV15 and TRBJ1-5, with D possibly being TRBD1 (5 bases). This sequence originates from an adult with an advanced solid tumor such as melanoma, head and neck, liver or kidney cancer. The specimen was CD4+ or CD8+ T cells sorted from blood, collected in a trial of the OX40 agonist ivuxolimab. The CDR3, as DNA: TGTGCCACCAGCCAGGGCAGGGAGCTCCAGCCCCAGCATTTT. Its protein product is CATSQGRELQPQHF.